This record looks at one T cell receptor (beta chain) sequence and its context. This clone was recorded once. Its specific antigen is unknown. Base qualities are not provided; no much larger clone lies one nucleotide away. Libraries were built with the immunoSEQ multiplex PCR assay. Not all clones reach the TCRdb copy of this immuneACCESS table, which keeps in-frame sequences only. Checked studies attribute under half of the gap to unresolved V genes and leave the rest unexplained. This sample lists 190,000 or so clones; roughly 91% were detected once. Jointly, the top ten make up more than 1.4% of the sample. These data are taken from a study of control samples from healthy donors and cancer patients (dated by TCRdb to 2019 to 2021). The V and J ends are trimmed by 7 bases and 6 bases, leaving 10 bases between them. According to the germline V gene, CDR1 reads MNHEY and CDR2 reads SVGAGI. The CDR3 has 13 amino acids, counting the end cysteine and phenylalanine. CDR3 DNA only is kept here, 39 bases in frame from base 1.

Sequenced material: blood. This sequence was found in a man between 18 and 29 years old in good health. The chain joins TRBV6-5 to TRBJ1-6; no D gene call is confident. The CDR3 loop reads CASKGPLNSPLHF. The DNA is TGTGCCAGCAAAGGACCCCTTAATTCACCCCTCCACTTT.